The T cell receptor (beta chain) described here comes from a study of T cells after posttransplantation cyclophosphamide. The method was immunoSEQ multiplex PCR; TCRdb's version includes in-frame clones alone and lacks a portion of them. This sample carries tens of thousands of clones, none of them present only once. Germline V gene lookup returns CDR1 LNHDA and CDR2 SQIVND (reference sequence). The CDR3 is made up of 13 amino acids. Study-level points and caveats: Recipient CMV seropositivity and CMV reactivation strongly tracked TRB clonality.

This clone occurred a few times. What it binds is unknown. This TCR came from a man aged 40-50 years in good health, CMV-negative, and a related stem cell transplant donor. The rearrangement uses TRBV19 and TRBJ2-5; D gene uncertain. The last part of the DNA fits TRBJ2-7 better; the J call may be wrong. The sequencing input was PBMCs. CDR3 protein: CASSPGLRNEQYF. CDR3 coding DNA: TGTGCCAGTAGTCCGGGTCTACGGAACGAGCAGTACTTC.